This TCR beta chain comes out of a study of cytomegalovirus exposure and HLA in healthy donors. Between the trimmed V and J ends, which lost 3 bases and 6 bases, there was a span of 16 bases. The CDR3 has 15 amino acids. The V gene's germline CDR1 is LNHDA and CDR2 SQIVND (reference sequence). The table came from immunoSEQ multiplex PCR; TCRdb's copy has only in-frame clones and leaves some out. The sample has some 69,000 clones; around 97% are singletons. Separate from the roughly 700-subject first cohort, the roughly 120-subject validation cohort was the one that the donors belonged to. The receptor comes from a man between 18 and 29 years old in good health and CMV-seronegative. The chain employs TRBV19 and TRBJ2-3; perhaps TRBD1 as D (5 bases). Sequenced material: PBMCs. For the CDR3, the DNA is TGTGCCAGTAGTATCGGTGACAGTGACTCGGATACGCAGTATTTT. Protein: CASSIGDSDSDTQYF. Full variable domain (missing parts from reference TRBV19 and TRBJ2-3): DGGITQSPKYLFRKEGQNVTLSCEQNLNHDAMYWYRQDPGQGLRLIYYSQIVNDFQKGDIAEGYSVSREKKESFPLTVTSAQKNPTAFYLCASSIGDSDSDTQYFGPGTRLTVL.